The 4 T cell receptor beta chains below come from one sample, sequenced in a study of T cells in Graves' hyperthyroidism and ophthalmopathy (dated by TCRdb to the late 2010s). Libraries were built with multiplex PCR. The sample was run on an Illumina HiSeq 2000. Amplification of TCR beta CDR3 regions was carried out from RNA transcripts. A first-round RT-PCR of the TCR CDR3 used the HTBI primer set with the Qiagen OneStep RT-PCR kit. TCRdb ran its own pipeline on the public reads, namely fastp trimming at Q25 and MiXCR clone calling, and kept in-frame beta chains. Each CDR3 protein gets just one entry, which takes the most common genes and DNA from the rows behind it. This sample holds about 350,000 distinct CDR3 sequences; 11% to 15% were observed only once. Clones ranked in the top ten supply under 30% of the sample. What was sequenced was blood. These TCRs come from a woman aged 25 to 39 with Graves' hyperthyroidism.

This clonotype showed up many times. The chain couples TRBV2 to TRBJ2-7; either TRBD1 or TRBD2 may supply D (5 bases each). The germline gives CDR1 SNHLY, CDR2 FYNNEI. V was trimmed by 6 bases and J by 5 bases, leaving 11 bases between them. This CDR3 is 12 amino acids long. CDR3 DNA sequence: TGTGCCAGCAGGGGACGATTAGACGAGCAGTACTTC. This codes for CASRGRLDEQYF.

This clonotype has at least ten counts. The V and J genes are TRBV28 and TRBJ2-7; 7 bases agree with TRBD1. The V gene end was trimmed by 11 bases and the J gene end by 6 bases; junction bases not matched to a gene: 7. The CDR3 has 11 amino acids. Germline assignment: CDR1 MDHEN and CDR2 SYDVKM. The CDR3 DNA is TGTGCCGTACAACAGGGGCTCGAGCAGTACTTC. Protein sequence: CAVQQGLEQYF.

This clonotype has at least ten counts. The rearrangement joins TRBV15 to TRBJ2-5; D is uncertain. Germline assignment: CDR1 LNHNV and CDR2 YYDKDF (reference sequence). The ends were cut back, 0 bases at V and 5 bases at J, with 4 bases in the middle. The CDR3 has 12 residues. The CDR3 loop is CATSRDVETQYF. The CDR3 coding sequence is TGTGCCACCAGCAGAGATGTTGAGACCCAGTACTTC. The complete variable domain, with remaining parts taken from reference TRBV15 and TRBJ2-5, reads DAMVIQNPRYQVTQFGKPVTLSCSQTLNHNVMYWYQQKSSQAPKLLFHYYDKDFNNEADTPDNFQSRRPNTSFCFLDIRSPGLGDTAMYLCATSRDVETQYFGPGTRLLVL.

The gene calls are TRBV19 and TRBJ1-4; possibly TRBD1 for D (6 bases). V was trimmed by 10 bases and J by 3 bases, leaving 9 bases between them. The CDR3 sequence is 12 residues long. Germline lookup yields CDR1 LNHDA and CDR2 SQIVND (reference sequence). CDR3 DNA: TGTGCCATCCGGGGGCCTAATGAAAAACTGTTTTTT. It translates to CAIRGPNEKLFF.